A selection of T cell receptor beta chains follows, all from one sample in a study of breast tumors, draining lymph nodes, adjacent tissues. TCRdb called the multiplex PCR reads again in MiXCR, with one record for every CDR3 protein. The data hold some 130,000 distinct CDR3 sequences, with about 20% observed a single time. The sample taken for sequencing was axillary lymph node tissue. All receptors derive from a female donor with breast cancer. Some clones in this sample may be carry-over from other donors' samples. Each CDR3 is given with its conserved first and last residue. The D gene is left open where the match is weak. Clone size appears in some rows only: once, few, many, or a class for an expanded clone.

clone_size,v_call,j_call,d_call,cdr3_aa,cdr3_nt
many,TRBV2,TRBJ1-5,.,CASSTLPAGYSNQPQHF,TGTGCCAGCAGTACACTTCCCGCCGGGTATAGCAATCAGCCCCAGCATTTT
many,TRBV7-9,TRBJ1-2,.,CASSLSRNYGYTF,TGTGCCAGCAGCTTAAGCAGAAACTATGGCTACACCTTC
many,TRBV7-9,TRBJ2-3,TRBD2,CASSLIAGATDTQYF,TGTGCCAGCAGCTTAATAGCGGGAGCCACAGATACGCAGTATTTT
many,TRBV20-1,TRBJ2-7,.,CSAREPRREQYF,TGCAGTGCTAGAGAGCCGCGAAGGGAGCAGTACTTC
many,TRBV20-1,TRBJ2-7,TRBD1,CSVLDRGVNEQYF,TGCAGTGTTCTTGACAGGGGAGTTAACGAGCAGTACTTC
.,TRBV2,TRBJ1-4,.,CASRIGQPNEKLFF,TGTGCCAGCAGGATTGGACAGCCTAATGAAAAACTGTTTTTT
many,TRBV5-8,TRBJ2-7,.,CASGSTPVYEQYF,TGTGCCAGCGGGTCTACCCCTGTCTACGAGCAGTACTTC
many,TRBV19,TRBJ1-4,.,CASSMSQNEKLFF,TGTGCCAGTAGTATGTCACAGAATGAAAAACTGTTTTTT
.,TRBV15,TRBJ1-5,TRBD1,CATSRGLGTVPNQFQHF,TGTGCCACCAGCAGGGGCTTAGGGACAGTTCCCAATCAGTTCCAGCATTTT
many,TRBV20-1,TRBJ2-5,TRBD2,CSASGASGVQETQYF,TGCAGTGCTAGTGGGGCTAGCGGGGTCCAAGAGACCCAGTACTTC
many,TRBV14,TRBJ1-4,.,CASSQRSSLVATNEKLFF,TGTGCCAGCAGCCAAAGGTCCTCTTTAGTTGCAACTAATGAAAAACTGTTTTTT
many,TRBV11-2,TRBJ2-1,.,CASSLDLPGGFDNEQFF,TGTGCCAGCAGCTTAGATCTCCCAGGCGGTTTTGACAATGAGCAGTTCTTC
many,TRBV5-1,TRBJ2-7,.,CASSPSLGHSYEQYF,TGCGCCAGCAGCCCGAGTTTGGGTCACTCCTACGAGCAGTACTTC
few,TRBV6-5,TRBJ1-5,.,CASSYARESNQPQHF,TGTGCCAGCAGTTACGCCAGGGAGAGCAATCAGCCCCAGCATTTT
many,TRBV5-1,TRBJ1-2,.,CASSLARLEYGYTF,TGCGCCAGCAGCTTGGCCAGGCTCGAGTATGGCTACACCTTC